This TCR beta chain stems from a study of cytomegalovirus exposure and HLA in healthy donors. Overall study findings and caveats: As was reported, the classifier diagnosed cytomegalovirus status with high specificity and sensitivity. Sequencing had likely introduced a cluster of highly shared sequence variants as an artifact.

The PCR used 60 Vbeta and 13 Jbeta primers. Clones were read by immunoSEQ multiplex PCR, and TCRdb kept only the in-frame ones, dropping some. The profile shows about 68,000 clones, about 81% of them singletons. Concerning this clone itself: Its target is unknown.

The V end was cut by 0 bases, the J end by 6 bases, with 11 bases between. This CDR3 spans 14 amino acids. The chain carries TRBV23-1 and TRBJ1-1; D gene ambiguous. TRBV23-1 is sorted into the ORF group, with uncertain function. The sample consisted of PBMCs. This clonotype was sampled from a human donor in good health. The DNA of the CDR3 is TGCGCCAGCAGTCAATCAGTCCCTCGGGCTGAAGCTTTCTTT. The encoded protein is CASSQSVPRAEAFF.